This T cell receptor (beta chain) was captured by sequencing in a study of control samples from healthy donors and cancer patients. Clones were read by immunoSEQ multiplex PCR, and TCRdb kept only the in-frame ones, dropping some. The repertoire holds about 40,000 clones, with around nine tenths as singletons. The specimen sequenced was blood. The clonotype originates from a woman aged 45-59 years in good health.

The CDR3 loop reads CAWSVLGWGEAFF. DNA for the CDR3: TGTGCCTGGAGTGTACTTGGTTGGGGGGAAGCTTTCTTT. The rearrangement uses TRBV30 and TRBJ1-1; D might be TRBD1 (5 bases). This CDR3 spans 13 amino acids. Germline CDR1 and CDR2: GTSNPN and SVGIG (reference sequence). V lost 0 bases and J lost 8, with 13 bases in between.